This entry is about one TCR beta chain. Its antigen remains unknown. Trimming removed 4 bases from V and 2 bases from J, with 8 bases in between. This CDR3 spans 12 amino acids. Germline V lookup: CDR1 DFQATT, CDR2 SNEGSKA (reference sequence). A second PCR, run for about 7 to 11 cycles, used a sample-barcoded 5' primer plus a J-beta primer mix. With 12 random nucleotides, a template-switch adaptor tagged each individual cDNA molecule. TCRdb reprocessed the 5' RACE reads via MiXCR and lists one record per CDR3 protein. This sample carries 380,000 or so distinct CDR3 sequences, more than 45% of them seen once, and the ten largest clones take 45% to 60%. The record originates from a study of blood T cells in healthy people across ages. Findings of the study overall: The study regarded diversity estimates from one million T cells as underestimates.

Caucasian individuals from Russia who were healthy and aged 6 to 90 acted as donors. Samples each had at least 6 micrograms of total RNA extracted. Sequencing input: blood. The receptor comes from a man aged 60 to 75 in good health. The chain couples TRBV20-1 to TRBJ2-5; D is uncertain. CDR3 coding DNA: TGCAGTGCTATCTCGGCACAAGAGACCCAGTACTTC. It is translated as CSAISAQETQYF.